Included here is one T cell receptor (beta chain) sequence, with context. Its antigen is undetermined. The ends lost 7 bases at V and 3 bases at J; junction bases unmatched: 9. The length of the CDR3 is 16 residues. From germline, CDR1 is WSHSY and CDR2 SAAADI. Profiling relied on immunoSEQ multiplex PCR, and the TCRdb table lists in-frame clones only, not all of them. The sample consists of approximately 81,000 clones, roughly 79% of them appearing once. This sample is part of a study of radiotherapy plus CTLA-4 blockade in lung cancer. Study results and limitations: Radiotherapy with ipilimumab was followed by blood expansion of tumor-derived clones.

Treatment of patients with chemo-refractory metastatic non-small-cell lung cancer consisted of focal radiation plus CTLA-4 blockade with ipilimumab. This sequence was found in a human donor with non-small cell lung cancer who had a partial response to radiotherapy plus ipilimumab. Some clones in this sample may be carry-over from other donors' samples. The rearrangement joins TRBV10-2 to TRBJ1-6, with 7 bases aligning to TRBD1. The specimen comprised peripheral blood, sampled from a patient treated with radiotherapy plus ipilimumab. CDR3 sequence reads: CASTDWQGGYNSPLHF. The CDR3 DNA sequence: TGCGCCAGCACTGACTGGCAGGGGGGCTATAATTCACCCCTCCACTTT.